These 14 T cell receptor beta chains originate from one sample sequenced in a study of cytomegalovirus exposure and HLA in healthy donors. This PCR relied on a set of 60 Vbeta primers and 13 Jbeta primers. Some clones are missing from TCRdb's copy, which holds only in-frame ones; the method was immunoSEQ multiplex PCR. The sample comprises roughly 140,000 clones, roughly 81% of which are singletons, and roughly 2.4% rests with the top ten. Material for sequencing was PBMCs. The receptors stem from a woman aged 18-29 years in good health and CMV-seronegative.

V usage is TRBV28 and J usage is TRBJ1-2, with 11 bases aligning to TRBD1. J was trimmed by 5 bases and V by 4 bases; bases with no gene match: 9. The CDR3 totals 16 residues. Germline V gives CDR1 MDHEN, CDR2 SYDVKM. CDR3 sequence (DNA): TGTGCCAGCAGTTCTTCCTGGACAGGGGGCTGGTATGGCTACACCTTC. Translated: CASSSSWTGGWYGYTF.

V and J are TRBV4-1 and TRBJ2-1, with 10 bases aligning to TRBD2. Germline V gene data show CDR1 as MGHRA and CDR2 as YSYEKL. J was trimmed by 10 bases and V by 4 bases; bases with no gene match: 10. CDR3 length: 15 amino acids. In DNA form, the CDR3 reads TGCGCCAGCAGCCGCGCCCTAGCGGGAGTAATCGAGCAGTTCTTC. As protein: CASSRALAGVIEQFF.

J is TRBJ2-6 and V is TRBV28; 7 bases align to TRBD1. The length of the CDR3 is 17 residues. V lost 5 bases and J lost 2; bases outside the gene matches: 9. Germline V gene sequence: CDR1 MDHEN, CDR2 SYDVKM. The DNA of the CDR3 is TGTGCCAGCAGTAGCCCTACCGACAGGGCTGGGGCCAACGTCCTGACTTTC. This encodes CASSSPTDRAGANVLTF.

The chain combines TRBV2 with TRBJ2-1, with TRBD1 matching over 7 bases. The CDR3 totals 14 residues. The J segment lost 4 bases and the V segment lost 6 bases, leaving 6 bases of the junction unmatched. Germline V lookup: CDR1 SNHLY, CDR2 FYNNEI. The DNA of the CDR3 is TGTGCCAGCAGCCGGGGACAGCAGTACAATGAGCAGTTCTTC. Its translation: CASSRGQQYNEQFF.

The rearrangement links TRBV5-4 to TRBJ1-2; D call uncertain. In germline, CDR1 is SGHNT, CDR2 YYREEE (reference sequence). This CDR3 contains 15 residues. The V end lost 2 bases, the J end lost 2 bases, and 13 bases lay between the germline ends. CDR3 protein: CASSLDLEGNYGYTF. The CDR3 nucleotides read TGTGCCAGCAGCTTAGACTTGGAGGGAAACTATGGCTACACCTTC.

This chain links TRBV6-1 with TRBJ2-7, with D possibly matching TRBD2 (5 bases). V gave up 4 bases and J gave up 3 bases, with 10 bases separating them. This CDR3 comprises 13 residues. In germline, CDR1 is MNHNS, CDR2 SASEGT. The CDR3 spells CASSVEGGYEQYF. In DNA, the CDR3 is TGTGCCAGCAGTGTGGAAGGAGGCTACGAGCAGTACTTC.

The genes are TRBV5-1 and TRBJ2-7; perhaps TRBD1 as D (5 bases). The V and J ends lost 0 bases and 6 bases respectively, with 10 bases between them. Germline V gene sequence: CDR1 SGHRS, CDR2 YFSETQ. This CDR3 comprises 13 residues. The CDR3, as DNA: TGCGCCAGCAGCTTGGCGGCAGGGCTCGAGCAGTACTTC. It is translated as CASSLAAGLEQYF.

A single count supports this clone. The CDR3 DNA follows: TGCGCCAGCAGCTCCCTCCCTGGGGGGAACGAGCAGTACTTC. Protein product: CASSSLPGGNEQYF. This chain connects TRBV5-1 to TRBJ2-5, with D possibly matching TRBD2 (6 bases). The DNA end is a closer match to TRBJ2-7, so the J assignment may be wrong. This CDR3 contains 14 residues. From germline, CDR1 is SGHRS and CDR2 YFSETQ.

The chain carries TRBV7-2 and TRBJ2-6, with D unclear. Trimming removed 0 bases at V and 0 bases at J, with 3 bases between. The CDR3 has 15 amino acids. Per the germline V gene, CDR1 is SGHTA and CDR2 is FQGNSA. The CDR3 sequence: CASSLAYSGANVLTF. CDR3 sequence (DNA): TGTGCCAGCAGCTTAGCGTACTCTGGGGCCAACGTCCTGACTTTC.

This chain connects TRBV28 to TRBJ1-5; no reliable D call. This CDR3 is built from 14 residues. V was pared by 5 bases and J by 9 bases, with 17 bases between. CDR1 MDHEN and CDR2 SYDVKM come from the germline V gene. As DNA, the CDR3 is TGTGCCAGCAGTCCCGGGTCGGGGAACCTGCCCCAGCATTTT. Translating it yields CASSPGSGNLPQHF. Full variable domain (outside the CDR3, taken from reference TRBV28 and TRBJ1-5): DVKVTQSSRYLVKRTGEKVFLECVQDMDHENMFWYRQDPGLGLRLIYFSYDVKMKEKGDIPEGYSVSREKKERFSLILESASTNQTSMYLCASSPGSGNLPQHFGDGTRLSIL.

The CDR3 DNA reads TGCGCCAGCAGCTTGAGTAGCAGTACAGATACGCAGTATTTT. Protein sequence: CASSLSSSTDTQYF. J is TRBJ2-3 and V is TRBV5-1; D gene ambiguous. The germline V and J ends were trimmed by 1 base and 3 bases, with 9 bases remaining between them. The V gene's germline CDR1 is SGHRS and CDR2 YFSETQ. This CDR3 has 14 amino acids.

V gene TRBV19 combines with J gene TRBJ1-6; tentative D call: TRBD1 (5 bases). CDR3 length equals 19 residues. V gave up 7 bases and J gave up 6 bases, with 28 bases separating them. Germline V CDR1 and CDR2: LNHDA, SQIVND (reference sequence). DNA of the CDR3: TGTGCCAGTACAAAAGGGCCTAGACAGCCCCTGGGAGGTAATTCACCCCTCCACTTT. This translates into CASTKGPRQPLGGNSPLHF.

The V gene is TRBV2, the J gene TRBJ1-2; 9 bases agree with TRBD1. V lost 4 bases to trimming and J lost 6 bases; unmatched junction nucleotides: 9. Germline V gene data show CDR1 as SNHLY and CDR2 as FYNNEI. The CDR3 has 15 residues. The CDR3 DNA sequence: TGTGCCAGCAGTGGGTTAGGGACAGGGTCGGATGGCTACACCTTC. Its translation is CASSGLGTGSDGYTF.

This chain links TRBV7-3 with TRBJ2-1, with 7 positions matching TRBD1. This CDR3 has 16 residues. Trimming took 4 bases from V and 1 from J; bases not matched to a gene: 7. Germline lookup yields CDR1 SGHTA and CDR2 FQGTGA. The DNA for the CDR3 is TGTGCCAGCAGCTCTACCGGGACAGCTTCCTACAATGAGCAGTTCTTC. Translated: CASSSTGTASYNEQFF.